This T cell receptor (beta chain) was captured in a study of blood T cell repertoires in COVID-19. The table came from immunoSEQ multiplex PCR; TCRdb's copy has only in-frame clones and leaves some out. The sample yields 200,000 to 250,000 clones, 88% seen once. Looked up from germline, CDR1 is SGHNT and CDR2 is YYREEE (reference sequence). V lost 4 bases to trimming and J lost 1 base; unmatched junction nucleotides: 3. This CDR3 is 15 amino acids long. The count of this clone is one. This receptor was obtained from a woman aged 25 to 39 who had been exposed to COVID-19. The specimen was PBMCs or T cells enriched from blood (not recorded which). This chain joins TRBV5-4 and TRBJ2-2; 8 bases agree with TRBD2. The CDR3 DNA follows: TGTGCCAGCAGCAAGGGACTAGAGAACACCGGGGAGCTGTTTTTT. It specifies CASSKGLENTGELFF.